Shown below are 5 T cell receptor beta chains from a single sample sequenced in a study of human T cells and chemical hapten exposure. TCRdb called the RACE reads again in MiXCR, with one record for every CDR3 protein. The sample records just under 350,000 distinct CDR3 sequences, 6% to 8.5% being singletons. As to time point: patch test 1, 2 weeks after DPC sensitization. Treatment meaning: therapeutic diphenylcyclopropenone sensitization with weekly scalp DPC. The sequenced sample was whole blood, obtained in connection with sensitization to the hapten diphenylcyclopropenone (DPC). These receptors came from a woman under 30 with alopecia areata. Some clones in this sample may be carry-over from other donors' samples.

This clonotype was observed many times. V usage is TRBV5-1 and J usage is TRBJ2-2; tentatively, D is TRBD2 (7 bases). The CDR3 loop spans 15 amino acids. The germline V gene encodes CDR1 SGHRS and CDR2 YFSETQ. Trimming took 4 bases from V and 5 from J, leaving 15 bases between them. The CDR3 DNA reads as TGCGCCAGCAGCCCTTTCGGGGGGCGGACCGGGGAGCTGTTTTTT. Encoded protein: CASSPFGGRTGELFF.

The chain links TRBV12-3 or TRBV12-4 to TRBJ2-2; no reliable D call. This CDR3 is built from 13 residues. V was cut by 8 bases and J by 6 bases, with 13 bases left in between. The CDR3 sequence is CASGRDIPGELFF. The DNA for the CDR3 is TGTGCCAGCGGAAGGGATATTCCCGGGGAGCTGTTTTTT.

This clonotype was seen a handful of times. Written as DNA, the CDR3 is TGTGCCATCAGTGATCGGGTAGGACAGGGTTTGGATGAGCAGTTCTTC. It specifies CAISDRVGQGLDEQFF. The chain joins TRBV10-3 to TRBJ2-1; 8 bases are a match to TRBD1. The CDR3 runs 16 residues. Germline V gene sequence: CDR1 ENHRY, CDR2 SYGVKD. V dropped 3 bases and J dropped 8; count of bases not matched to a gene: 12.

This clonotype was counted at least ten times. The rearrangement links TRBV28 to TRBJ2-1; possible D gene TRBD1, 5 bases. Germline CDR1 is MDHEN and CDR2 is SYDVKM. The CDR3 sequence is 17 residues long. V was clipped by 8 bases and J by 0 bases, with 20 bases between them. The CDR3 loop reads CASCTLSQGSSYNEQFF. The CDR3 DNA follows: TGTGCCAGCTGCACTCTTTCTCAGGGCAGCTCCTACAATGAGCAGTTCTTC.

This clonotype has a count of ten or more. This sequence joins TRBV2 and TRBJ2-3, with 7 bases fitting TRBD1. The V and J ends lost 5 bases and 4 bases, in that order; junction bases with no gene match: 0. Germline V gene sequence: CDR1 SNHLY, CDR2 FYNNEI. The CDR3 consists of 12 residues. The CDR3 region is CASSTGADTQYF. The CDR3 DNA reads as TGTGCCAGCAGTACAGGGGCAGATACGCAGTATTTT.